One and the same sample provided the 8 T cell receptor beta chains below, sequenced in a study of regulatory T cells in long-lasting Graves disease. CDR3-region Arm-PCR and iRepertoire HTBI primers produced the TCR beta libraries. TCRdb reprocessed the multiplex PCR reads via MiXCR and lists one record per CDR3 protein. The table lists almost 350,000 distinct CDR3 sequences, 20% of them singletons. Noted time point: persistent/refractory GD, antithyroid drugs over 5 years with positive TRAb. There was RNA extracted from PBMCs, and the TCR library was made from it. The specimen comprised peripheral blood mononuclear cells (PBMCs), sampled when the disease was refractory, from a patient treated with antithyroid drugs. These receptors were collected from a female donor with Graves disease.

This clonotype was recorded once. A clone one base away is much larger, so this may be a read error. The chain employs TRBV2 and TRBJ2-2; unclear D gene. Germline CDR1 reads SNHLY; CDR2 reads FYNNEI. This CDR3 is built from 15 residues. Trimming left V 6 bases short and J 5 bases short, with 16 bases between. The chain's CDR3 is CASSPRRQLTGELFF. CDR3 DNA sequence: TGTGCCAGCAGCCCCCGCCGGCAACTAACCGGGGAGCTGTTTTTT. The full variable domain, its missing parts supplied by reference TRBV2 and TRBJ2-2, is EPEVTQTPSHQVTQMGQEVILRCVPISNHLYFYWYRQILGQKVEFLVSFYNNEISEKSEIFDDQFSVERPDGSNFTLKIRSTKLEDSAMYFCASSPRRQLTGELFFGEGSRLTVL.

This clonotype was observed a handful of times. The chain carries TRBV29-1 and TRBJ1-2; D is undetermined. The CDR3 runs to 15 residues. From germline, CDR1 is SQVTM and CDR2 ANQGSEA. Trimming left V 4 bases short and J 4 bases short, with 19 bases between. CDR3 sequence reads: CSVVGQTVVGYGYTF. The CDR3 nucleotides are TGCAGCGTTGTCGGGCAGACCGTCGTCGGCTATGGCTACACCTTC.

The genes are TRBV29-1 and TRBJ2-2, with D perhaps assigned TRBD1 or TRBD2 (6 bases each). The V gene's germline CDR1 is SQVTM and CDR2 ANQGSEA. This CDR3 spans 14 amino acids. Trimming shortened V by 6 bases and J by 4 bases, and 15 bases separated the two germline ends. The CDR3 bases are TGCAGCGTGGCAGTGGGGGGCGGCACCGGGGAGCTGTTTTTT. This codes for CSVAVGGGTGELFF.

V is TRBV29-1 and J is TRBJ1-1; the D is unclear. Germline V CDR1 and CDR2: SQVTM, ANQGSEA. The CDR3 is made up of 11 amino acids. Trimming stripped 3 bases from V and 1 base from J, with 3 bases between. Here the CDR3 reads CSVEENTEAFF. The CDR3 nucleotides read TGCAGCGTTGAGGAGAACACTGAAGCTTTCTTT.

The rearrangement links TRBV5-1 to TRBJ2-7, with 8 bases matching TRBD2. The CDR3 loop spans 15 amino acids. Germline lookup yields CDR1 SGHRS and CDR2 YFSETQ. With 5 bases clipped from V and 6 bases from J, the junction kept 13 bases outside the gene matches. The CDR3 DNA reads TGCGCCAGCAGTTCGGACGGCTGGACTAGCTTCGAGCAGTACTTC. Protein product: CASSSDGWTSFEQYF.

The gene calls are TRBV7-2 and TRBJ1-6; D unclear. V gave up 3 bases and J gave up 5 bases, with 14 bases separating them. The CDR3 runs 16 residues. The V gene's germline CDR1 is SGHTA and CDR2 FQGNSA. The CDR3 here is CASSLFLGRNNSPLHF. The CDR3 coding sequence is TGTGCCAGCAGCTTGTTTTTAGGCCGGAATAATTCACCCCTCCACTTT.

Comment on this clonotype: A much more abundant neighbour one base away suggests this may be a read error. The V and J genes are TRBV2 and TRBJ1-3; D remains unclear. The CDR3 has 15 residues. CDR1 is SNHLY and CDR2 is FYNNEI in the germline V gene. Trimming took 5 bases from V and 0 from J, leaving 11 bases between them. CDR3 region: CASSLDDTSGNTIYF. CDR3 sequence (DNA): TGTGCCAGCAGTCTAGACGACACCTCTGGAAACACCATATATTTT.

This clonotype was counted between two and nine times. The rearrangement links TRBV19 to TRBJ1-2; 10 bases fit TRBD1. J lost 6 bases, V lost 7 bases, and 5 bases had no gene match. The V gene's germline CDR1 is LNHDA and CDR2 SQIVND (reference sequence). The length of the CDR3 is 13 residues. The CDR3 loop is CASIGTGADGYTF. CDR3 bases: TGTGCCAGTATTGGGACAGGGGCGGATGGCTACACCTTC.